This TCR beta chain derives from a study of blood T cells in healthy people across ages. The V gene end was trimmed by 6 bases and the J gene end by 8 bases; junction bases not matched to a gene: 6. Germline V gene data show CDR1 as LNHNV and CDR2 as YYDKDF (reference sequence). This CDR3 spans 13 amino acids. For the second PCR, which ran for about 6 to 11 cycles, a sample-barcoded 5' primer and a J-beta primer mix were used. TCRdb analysed the 5' RACE reads with MiXCR anew, one entry per CDR3 protein. Of hundreds of thousands of distinct CDR3 sequences detected, roughly 53% appear once; the ten largest clones hold around 37%.

Material: blood. V and J are TRBV15 and TRBJ2-1, with 8 positions matching TRBD1. The sequence derives from a man aged 60-69 years in good health. The CDR3 region is CATRETGVDEQFF. CDR3 in DNA: TGTGCCACCAGAGAGACAGGGGTGGATGAGCAGTTCTTC. The variable domain in full, with the rest retrieved from reference TRBV15 and TRBJ2-1, is DAMVIQNPRYQVTQFGKPVTLSCSQTLNHNVMYWYQQKSSQAPKLLFHYYDKDFNNEADTPDNFQSRRPNTSFCFLDIRSPGLGDTAMYLCATRETGVDEQFFGPGTRLTVL.